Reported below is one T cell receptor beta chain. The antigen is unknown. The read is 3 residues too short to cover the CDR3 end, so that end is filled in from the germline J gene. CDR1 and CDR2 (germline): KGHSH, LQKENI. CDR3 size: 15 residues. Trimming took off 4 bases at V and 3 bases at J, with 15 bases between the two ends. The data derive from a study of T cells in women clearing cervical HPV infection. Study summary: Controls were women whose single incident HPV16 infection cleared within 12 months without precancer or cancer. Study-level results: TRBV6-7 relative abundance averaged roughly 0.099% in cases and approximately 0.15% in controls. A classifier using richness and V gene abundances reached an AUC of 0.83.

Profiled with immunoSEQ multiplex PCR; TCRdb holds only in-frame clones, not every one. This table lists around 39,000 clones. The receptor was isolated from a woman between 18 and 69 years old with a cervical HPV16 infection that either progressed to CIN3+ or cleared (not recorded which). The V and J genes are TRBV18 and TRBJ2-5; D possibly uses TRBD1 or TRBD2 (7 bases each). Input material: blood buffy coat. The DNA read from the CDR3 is TGTGCCAGCTCACAAAACAGGGGAGGGGAAGAGACC. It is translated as CASSQNRGGEET. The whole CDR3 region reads CASSQNRGGEETQYF. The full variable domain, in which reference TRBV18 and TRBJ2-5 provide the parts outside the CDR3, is NAGVMQNPRHLVRRRGQEARLRCSPMKGHSHVYWYRQLPEEGLKFMVYLQKENIIDESGMPKERFSAEFPKEGPSILRIQQVVRGDSAAYFCASSQNRGGEETQYFGPGTRLLVL.